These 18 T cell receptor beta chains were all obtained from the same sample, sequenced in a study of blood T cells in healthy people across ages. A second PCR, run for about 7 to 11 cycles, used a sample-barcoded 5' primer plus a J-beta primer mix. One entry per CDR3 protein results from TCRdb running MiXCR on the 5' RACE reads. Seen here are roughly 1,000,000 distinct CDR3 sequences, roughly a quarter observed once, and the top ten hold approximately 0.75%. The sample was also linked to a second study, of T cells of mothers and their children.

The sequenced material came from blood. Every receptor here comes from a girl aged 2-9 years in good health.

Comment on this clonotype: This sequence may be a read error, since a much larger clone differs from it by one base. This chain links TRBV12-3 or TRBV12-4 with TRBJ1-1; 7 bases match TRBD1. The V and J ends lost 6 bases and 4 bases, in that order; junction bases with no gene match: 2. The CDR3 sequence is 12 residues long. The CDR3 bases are TGTGCCAGCAGGCCAGGGGGCACTGAAGCTTTCTTT. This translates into CASRPGGTEAFF.

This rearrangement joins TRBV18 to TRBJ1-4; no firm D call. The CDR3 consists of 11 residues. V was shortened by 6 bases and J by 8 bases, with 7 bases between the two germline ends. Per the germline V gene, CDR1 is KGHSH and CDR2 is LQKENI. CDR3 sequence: CASSEGEKLFF. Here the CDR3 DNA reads TGTGCCAGCTCCGAGGGAGAAAAACTGTTTTTT.

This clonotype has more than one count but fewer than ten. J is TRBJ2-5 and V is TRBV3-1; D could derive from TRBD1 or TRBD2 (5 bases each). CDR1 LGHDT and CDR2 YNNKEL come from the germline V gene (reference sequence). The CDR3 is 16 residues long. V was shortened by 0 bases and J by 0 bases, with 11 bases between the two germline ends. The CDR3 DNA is TGTGCCAGCAGCCAAGAAGGGACCCCGTACCAAGAGACCCAGTACTTC. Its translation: CASSQEGTPYQETQYF.

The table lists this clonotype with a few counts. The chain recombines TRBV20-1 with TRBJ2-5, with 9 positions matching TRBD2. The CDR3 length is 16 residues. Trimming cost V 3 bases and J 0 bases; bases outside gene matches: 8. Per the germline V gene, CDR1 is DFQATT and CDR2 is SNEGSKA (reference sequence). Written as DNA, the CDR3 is TGCAGTGCTAGTCGATTAGCGGGGGCCCACCAAGAGACCCAGTACTTC. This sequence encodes CSASRLAGAHQETQYF.

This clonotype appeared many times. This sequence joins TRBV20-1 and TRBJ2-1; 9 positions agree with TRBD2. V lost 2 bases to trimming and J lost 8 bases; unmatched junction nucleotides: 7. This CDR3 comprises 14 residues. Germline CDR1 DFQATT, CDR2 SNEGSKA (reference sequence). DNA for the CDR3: TGCAGTGCTAGACTAGCGGGACTTGGCGATGAGCAGTTCTTC. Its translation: CSARLAGLGDEQFF.

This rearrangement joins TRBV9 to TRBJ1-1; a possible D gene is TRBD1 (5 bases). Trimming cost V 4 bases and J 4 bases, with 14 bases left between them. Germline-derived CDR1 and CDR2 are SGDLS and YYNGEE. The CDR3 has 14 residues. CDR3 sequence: CASSPHGGSTEAFF. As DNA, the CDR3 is TGTGCCAGCAGCCCGCATGGGGGTTCCACTGAAGCTTTCTTT.

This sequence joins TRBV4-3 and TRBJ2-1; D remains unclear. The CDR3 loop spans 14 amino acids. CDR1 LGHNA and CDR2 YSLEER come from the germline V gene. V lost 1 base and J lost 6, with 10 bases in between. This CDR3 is CASSQGDGSNEQFF. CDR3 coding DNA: TGCGCCAGCAGCCAAGGCGATGGTTCCAATGAGCAGTTCTTC.

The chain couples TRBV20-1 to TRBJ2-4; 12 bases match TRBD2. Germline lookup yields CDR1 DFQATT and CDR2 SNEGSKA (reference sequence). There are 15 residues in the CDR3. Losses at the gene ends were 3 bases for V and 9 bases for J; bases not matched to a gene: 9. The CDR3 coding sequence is TGCAGTGCTAGTGGGCTAGCGGGAGGGCCCGTCATTCAGTACTTC. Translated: CSASGLAGGPVIQYF.

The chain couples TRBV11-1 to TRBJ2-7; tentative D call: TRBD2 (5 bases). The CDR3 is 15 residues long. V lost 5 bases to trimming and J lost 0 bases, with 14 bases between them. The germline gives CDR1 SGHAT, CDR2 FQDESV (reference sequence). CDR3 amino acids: CASSPRDSSSYEQYF. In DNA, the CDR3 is TGTGCCAGCAGCCCACGGGATTCAAGCTCCTACGAGCAGTACTTC.

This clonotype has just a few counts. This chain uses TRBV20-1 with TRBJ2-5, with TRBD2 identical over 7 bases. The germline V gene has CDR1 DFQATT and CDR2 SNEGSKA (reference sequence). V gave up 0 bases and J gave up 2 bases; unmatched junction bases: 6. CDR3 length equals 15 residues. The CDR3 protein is CSARDGGSPQETQYF. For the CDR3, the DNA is TGCAGTGCTAGAGATGGCGGGAGCCCTCAAGAGACCCAGTACTTC.

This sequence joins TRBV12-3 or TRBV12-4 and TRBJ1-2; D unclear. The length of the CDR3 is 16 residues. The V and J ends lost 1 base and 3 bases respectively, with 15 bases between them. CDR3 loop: CASSLGSGRADYGYTF. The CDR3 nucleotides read TGTGCCAGCAGTTTAGGGTCGGGGAGGGCCGACTATGGCTACACCTTC.

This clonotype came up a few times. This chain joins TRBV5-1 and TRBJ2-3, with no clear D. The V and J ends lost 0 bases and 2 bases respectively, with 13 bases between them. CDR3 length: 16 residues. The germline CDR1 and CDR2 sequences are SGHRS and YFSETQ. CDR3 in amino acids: CASSLGQTLLTDTQYF. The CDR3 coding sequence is TGCGCCAGCAGCTTGGGGCAAACTCTCCTCACAGATACGCAGTATTTT.

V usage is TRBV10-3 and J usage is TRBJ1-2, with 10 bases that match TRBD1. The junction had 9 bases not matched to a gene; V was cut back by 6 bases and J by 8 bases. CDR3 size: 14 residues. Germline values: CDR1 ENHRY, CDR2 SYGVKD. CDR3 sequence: CAIRSGTGDEGYTF. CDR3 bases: TGTGCCATCAGGTCCGGGACAGGGGATGAAGGCTACACCTTC.

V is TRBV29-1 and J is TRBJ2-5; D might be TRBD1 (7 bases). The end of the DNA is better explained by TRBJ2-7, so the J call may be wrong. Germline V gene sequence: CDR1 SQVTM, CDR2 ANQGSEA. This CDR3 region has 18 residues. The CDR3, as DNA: TGCAGCGTTGAAGAAGGAGGAGGGGGCGCGATCTACTCCTACGAGCAGTACTTC. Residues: CSVEEGGGGAIYSYEQYF.

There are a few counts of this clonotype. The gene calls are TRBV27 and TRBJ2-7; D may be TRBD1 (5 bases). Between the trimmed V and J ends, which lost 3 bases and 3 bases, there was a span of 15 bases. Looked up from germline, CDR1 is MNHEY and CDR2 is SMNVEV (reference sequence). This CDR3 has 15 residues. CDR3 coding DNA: TGTGCCAGCAGTTTTGCAGGGTCCGTTATCTACGAGCAGTACTTC. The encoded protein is CASSFAGSVIYEQYF.

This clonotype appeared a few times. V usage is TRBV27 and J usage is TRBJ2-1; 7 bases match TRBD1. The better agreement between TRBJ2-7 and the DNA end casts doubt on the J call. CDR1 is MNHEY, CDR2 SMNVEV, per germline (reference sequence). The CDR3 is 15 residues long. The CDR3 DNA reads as TGTGCCAGCACCGTAGCCATGGGACAGTCCTACGAGCAGTACTTC. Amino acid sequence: CASTVAMGQSYEQYF.

CDR3 DNA sequence: TGTGCCAGCAGCACCGCGGGGGGGTGGTACGAGCAGTACTTC. Encoded protein: CASSTAGGWYEQYF. V is TRBV9 and J is TRBJ2-7, with 9 bases fitting TRBD2. CDR1 SGDLS and CDR2 YYNGEE come from the germline V gene. The CDR3 contains 14 residues. Trimming at V came to 4 bases and at J to 4 bases, leaving 6 bases not matched to a gene.

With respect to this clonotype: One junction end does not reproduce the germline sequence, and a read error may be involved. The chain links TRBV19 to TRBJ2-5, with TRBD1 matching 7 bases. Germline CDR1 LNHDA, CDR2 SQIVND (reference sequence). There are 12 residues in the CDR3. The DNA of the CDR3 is TGTGCCAGTCAAGACAGGGAAGAGGCCCAGTACTTC. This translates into CASQDREEAQYF.